Each of the 23 T cell receptor beta chains below was sequenced from the same sample in a study of identical twins. TCRdb ran MiXCR on the 5' RACE reads and lists one entry per CDR3 protein. The sample has hundreds of thousands of distinct CDR3 sequences; 21% are singletons. The sample also formed part of further work on T cells expressing NK-cell markers.

The specimen sequenced was PBMCs. Receptors were obtained from a woman aged 18-29 years in good health.

This clonotype appeared a few times. This chain joins TRBV20-1 and TRBJ1-1; the D is unclear. Germline V lookup: CDR1 DFQATT, CDR2 SNEGSKA (reference sequence). The V end was cut by 3 bases, the J end by 2 bases, with 19 bases between. This CDR3 has 16 residues. The CDR3: CSASADEMRINTEAFF. The CDR3 DNA reads as TGCAGTGCTAGCGCGGATGAGATGAGGATAAACACTGAAGCTTTCTTT.

The chain is built from TRBV10-3 and TRBJ2-3, with TRBD2 as a possible D gene (5 bases). This CDR3 has 15 amino acids. V was cut by 10 bases and J by 2 bases, with 19 bases left in between. Germline values: CDR1 ENHRY, CDR2 SYGVKD. The CDR3 sequence: CATRLNERSTDTQYF. The CDR3 nucleotides read TGTGCCACCAGATTGAATGAGCGGTCCACAGATACGCAGTATTTT.

The count of this clonotype is one. The V call is TRBV7-2, the J call TRBJ2-3; D unresolved. Germline CDR1 is SGHTA and CDR2 is FQGNSA. Trimming took off 7 bases at V and 2 bases at J, with 10 bases between the two ends. This CDR3 has 13 residues. The CDR3 is CASKTANTDTQYF. CDR3 coding DNA: TGTGCCAGCAAAACAGCAAACACAGATACGCAGTATTTT.

The chain carries TRBV6-1 and TRBJ2-5, with D possibly TRBD1 on 6 matching bases. Looked up from germline, CDR1 is MNHNS and CDR2 is SASEGT. The length of the CDR3 is 14 residues. Trimming pared 9 bases from V and 2 bases from J, leaving 16 bases between. The CDR3, as DNA: TGTGCCAGTTACCCGACAGGAGCACAAGAGACCCAGTACTTC. Encoded protein: CASYPTGAQETQYF.

This clonotype was seen at least ten times. This sequence joins TRBV14 and TRBJ2-1; D not resolved. The V gene lost 4 bases and the J gene lost 7 bases, with 8 bases spanning the gap. Germline CDR1 and CDR2: SGHDN and FVKESK. The CDR3 is 12 residues long. CDR3 sequence (DNA): TGTGCCAGCAGCCTAATCCGTAATGAGCAGTTCTTC. Protein: CASSLIRNEQFF.

The chain uses TRBV12-5 and TRBJ2-1; D may be TRBD1 (5 bases). Trimming took off 10 bases at V and 6 bases at J, with 19 bases between the two ends. The CDR3 spans 14 residues. Germline lookup yields CDR1 LGHNT and CDR2 FRNRAP. Here the CDR3 reads CATRMVRQGNEQFF. Written as DNA, the CDR3 is TGTGCTACCCGTATGGTGCGCCAGGGCAATGAGCAGTTCTTC.

This clonotype was detected a few times. This chain uses TRBV29-1 with TRBJ2-2; the D is unclear. There are 15 residues in the CDR3. V lost 2 bases, J lost 0 bases, and 10 bases lay in between. Looked up from germline, CDR1 is SQVTM and CDR2 is ANQGSEA. CDR3 sequence reads: CSVEPRNSNTGELFF. As DNA, the CDR3 is TGCAGCGTTGAACCAAGAAATTCGAACACCGGGGAGCTGTTTTTT.

This clonotype was seen only a few times. The rearrangement joins TRBV12-3 or TRBV12-4 to TRBJ2-2, with TRBD1 matching over 9 bases. The CDR3 loop spans 17 amino acids. Germline trimming cut 5 bases from V and 5 bases from J; bases unmatched to any gene: 12. The CDR3: CASSHLPGTGTTGELFF. The DNA of the CDR3 is TGTGCCAGCAGTCACCTCCCGGGGACAGGGACGACCGGGGAGCTGTTTTTT.

V is TRBV3-1 and J is TRBJ2-1, with D perhaps being TRBD1 or TRBD2 (5 bases each). There are 15 residues in the CDR3. Trimming took 0 bases from V and 7 from J, leaving 13 bases between them. Per the germline V gene, CDR1 is LGHDT and CDR2 is YNNKEL (reference sequence). CDR3 protein: CASSQEEGTLNEQFF. CDR3 nucleotides: TGTGCCAGCAGCCAAGAAGAGGGGACCTTGAATGAGCAGTTCTTC.

This clonotype was detected ten times or more. The V and J genes are TRBV20-1 and TRBJ1-6; 12 positions match TRBD1. V dropped 5 bases and J dropped 1; count of bases not matched to a gene: 6. The V gene's germline CDR1 is DFQATT and CDR2 SNEGSKA (reference sequence). The CDR3 runs 17 residues. The chain's CDR3 is CSASGTGGTSYNSPLHF. CDR3 nucleotide sequence: TGCAGTGCTTCCGGGACAGGGGGCACGTCCTATAATTCACCCCTCCACTTT.

The chain couples TRBV7-9 to TRBJ2-1; the D call may be TRBD1 or TRBD2 (5 bases each). CDR3 size: 14 residues. The ends were cut back, 5 bases at V and 9 bases at J, with 17 bases in the middle. Germline CDR1 is SEHNR and CDR2 is FQNEAQ (reference sequence). DNA for the CDR3: TGTGCCAGCAGCCGGGGCGGTAGCTACTCTGAGCAGTTCTTC. It translates to CASSRGGSYSEQFF.

This clonotype occurred a few times. The chain has TRBV5-6 and TRBJ2-1, with D perhaps given as TRBD1 or TRBD2 (5 bases each). V dropped 5 bases and J dropped 2 bases, with 14 bases sitting between them. Germline V gene lookup returns CDR1 SGHDT and CDR2 YYEEEE. The CDR3 loop spans 15 amino acids. The CDR3 sequence: CASRSGRSAYNEQFF. The CDR3 DNA follows: TGTGCCAGCAGGTCGGGGCGGAGTGCCTACAATGAGCAGTTCTTC.

This clonotype has at least ten counts. The V gene is TRBV24-1, the J gene TRBJ2-2, with 7 bases identical to TRBD1. The germline CDR1 and CDR2 sequences are KGHDR and SFDVKD. Trimming took 8 bases from V and 5 from J; bases not matched to a gene: 4. This CDR3 spans 13 amino acids. The CDR3 protein is CATKDRDTGELFF. In nucleotides, the CDR3 is TGTGCCACCAAAGACAGGGATACCGGGGAGCTGTTTTTT.

This clonotype has more than one count but fewer than ten. This chain connects TRBV12-3 or TRBV12-4 to TRBJ2-7; 13 bases are shared with TRBD2. The CDR3 sequence is 15 residues long. V was pared by 5 bases and J by 6 bases, with 7 bases of the junction left unmatched. In DNA form, the CDR3 reads TGTGCCAGCAGTAACCGGACTAGCGGGAGAAGCGAGCAGTACTTC. This sequence encodes CASSNRTSGRSEQYF.

In this sample, this clonotype turned up a few times. Here the CDR3 reads CSAREQRGGSYNEQFF. The CDR3 DNA is TGCAGTGCTAGAGAGCAGAGGGGGGGCTCCTACAATGAGCAGTTCTTC. The chain combines TRBV20-1 with TRBJ2-1; TRBD2 might be the D (7 bases). V was shortened by 0 bases and J by 0 bases, with 12 bases between the two germline ends. This CDR3 comprises 16 residues. Germline CDR1 DFQATT, CDR2 SNEGSKA (reference sequence).

The chain couples TRBV12-3 or TRBV12-4 to TRBJ2-3; perhaps TRBD2 as D (6 bases). Trimming shortened V by 3 bases and J by 9 bases, and 19 bases separated the two germline ends. The CDR3 runs to 15 residues. The DNA of the CDR3 is TGTGCCAGCAGTTTGCGGGGCGACTTGGGGTCGACGCAGTATTTT. Translating gives CASSLRGDLGSTQYF.

This clonotype was detected a few times. The chain employs TRBV6-5 and TRBJ2-1; 8 nucleotides agree with TRBD2. With 3 bases clipped from V and 3 bases from J, the junction kept 4 bases outside the gene matches. This CDR3 has 15 residues. The germline V gene has CDR1 MNHEY and CDR2 SVGAGI. This chain's CDR3 is CASSYALADYNEQFF. CDR3 coding DNA: TGTGCCAGCAGTTATGCACTAGCGGACTACAATGAGCAGTTCTTC.

This clonotype has just a few counts. The chain carries TRBV6-5 and TRBJ2-3; D is uncertain. CDR1 is MNHEY, CDR2 SVGAGI, per germline. This CDR3 has 12 amino acids. V was clipped by 6 bases and J by 6 bases, with 10 bases between them. This chain's CDR3 is CASRPSRDTQYF. DNA of the CDR3: TGTGCCAGCAGACCCTCCAGGGATACGCAGTATTTT.

This clonotype was recorded many times. The gene calls are TRBV20-1 and TRBJ2-5; D possibly matches TRBD1 or TRBD2 (6 bases each). Germline assignment: CDR1 DFQATT and CDR2 SNEGSKA (reference sequence). Trimming took off 3 bases at V and 5 bases at J, with 13 bases between the two ends. The CDR3 loop spans 13 amino acids. For the CDR3, the DNA is TGCAGTGCTAGCAATCGGGGGCAGGAGACCCAGTACTTC. Translated: CSASNRGQETQYF.

This clonotype was counted only a few times. The J gene is TRBJ1-2, the V gene TRBV9; D is undetermined. The CDR3 spans 13 residues. Per the germline V gene, CDR1 is SGDLS and CDR2 is YYNGEE. Trimming removed 0 bases at V and 6 bases at J, with 9 bases between. The CDR3 nucleotides are TGTGCCAGCAGCGTAGAGTACAGAAATGGCTACACCTTC. Translating it yields CASSVEYRNGYTF.

The chain carries TRBV10-3 and TRBJ1-1; D is unclear. Germline CDR1 reads ENHRY; CDR2 reads SYGVKD. The CDR3 is 13 amino acids. Trimming pared 11 bases from V and 0 bases from J, leaving 13 bases between. The CDR3: CALRESMNTEAFF. CDR3 nucleotide sequence: TGTGCCCTAAGGGAGTCCATGAACACTGAAGCTTTCTTT.

This clonotype was seen a handful of times. The junction shows a germline mismatch at one end, possibly a read error. The chain employs TRBV12-3 or TRBV12-4 and TRBJ1-5; D not resolved. The CDR3 contains 16 residues. CDR3 region: CASRGGGLYSNHPQHF. The CDR3 DNA sequence: TGTGCCAGCAGAGGTGGTGGCCTCTATAGCAATCACCCCCAGCATTTT.

This clonotype came up a few times. The rearrangement joins TRBV29-1 to TRBJ2-1; TRBD2 agrees at 8 bases. The CDR3 is made up of 14 amino acids. The V and J ends lost 0 bases and 5 bases, in that order; junction bases with no gene match: 3. Per the germline V gene, CDR1 is SQVTM and CDR2 is ANQGSEA. The DNA of the CDR3 is TGCAGCGTTGAAGATGGAGCGGGAGACAATGAGCAGTTCTTC. Translated, it gives CSVEDGAGDNEQFF.